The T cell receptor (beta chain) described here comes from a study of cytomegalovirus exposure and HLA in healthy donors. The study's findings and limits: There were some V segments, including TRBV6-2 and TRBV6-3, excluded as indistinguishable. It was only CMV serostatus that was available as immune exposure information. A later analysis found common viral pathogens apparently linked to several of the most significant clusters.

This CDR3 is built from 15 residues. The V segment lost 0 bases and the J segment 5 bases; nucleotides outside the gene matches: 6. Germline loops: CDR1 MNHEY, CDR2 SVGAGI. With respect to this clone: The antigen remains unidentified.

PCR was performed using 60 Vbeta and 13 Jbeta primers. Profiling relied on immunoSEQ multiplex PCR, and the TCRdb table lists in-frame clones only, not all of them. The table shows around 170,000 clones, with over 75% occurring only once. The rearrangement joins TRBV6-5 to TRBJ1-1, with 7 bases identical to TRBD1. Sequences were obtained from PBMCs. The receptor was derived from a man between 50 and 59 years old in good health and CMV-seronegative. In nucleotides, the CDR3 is TGTGCCAGCAGTTACTCCTACAGGGGAGGAACTGAAGCTTTCTTT. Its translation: CASSYSYRGGTEAFF.